The source of this T cell receptor (beta chain) is a study of T cells in Graves' hyperthyroidism and ophthalmopathy. This clonotype was observed a handful of times. Germline is not matched at one junction end, which may reflect a read error. Diagnoses rested on clinical symptoms, serum thyroxine and TRAb, thyroid ultrasound and orbital computed tomography. There were TCR beta CDR3 regions amplified from RNA transcripts. RT-PCR in the first round (using the HTBI primer set) targeted the TCR CDR3. One entry per CDR3 protein, called by TCRdb with MiXCR from the multiplex PCR reads. The top ten hold around 19% of the sample, which has fewer than 500,000 distinct CDR3 sequences, 14% seen once. This TCR was sampled from a woman aged 25 to 45 with Graves' ophthalmopathy. The sequencing input was blood.

This CDR3 is CANSFRADYNEQFF. The CDR3 DNA reads as TGTGCCAACAGCTTCAGAGCGGATTACAATGAGCAGTTCTTC. The V and J genes are TRBV11-2 and TRBJ2-1; maybe TRBD2 (5 bases). This CDR3 has 14 residues. CDR1 is SGHAT and CDR2 is FQNNGV in the germline V gene.